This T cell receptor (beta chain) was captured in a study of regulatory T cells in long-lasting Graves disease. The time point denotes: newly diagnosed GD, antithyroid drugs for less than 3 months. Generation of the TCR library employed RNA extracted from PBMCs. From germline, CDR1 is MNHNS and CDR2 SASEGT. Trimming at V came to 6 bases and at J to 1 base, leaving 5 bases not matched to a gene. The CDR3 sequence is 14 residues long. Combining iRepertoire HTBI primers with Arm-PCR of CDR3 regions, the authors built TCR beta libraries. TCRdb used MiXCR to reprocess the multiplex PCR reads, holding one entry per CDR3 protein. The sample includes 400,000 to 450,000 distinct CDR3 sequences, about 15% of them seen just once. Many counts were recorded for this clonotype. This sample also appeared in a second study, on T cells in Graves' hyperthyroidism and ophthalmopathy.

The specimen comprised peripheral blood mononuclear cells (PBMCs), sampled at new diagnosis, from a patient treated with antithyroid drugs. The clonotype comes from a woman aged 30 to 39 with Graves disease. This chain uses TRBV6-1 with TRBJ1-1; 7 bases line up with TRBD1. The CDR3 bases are TGTGCCAGCAGCCGGACAGGAACGAACACTGAAGCTTTCTTT. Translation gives CASSRTGTNTEAFF.